What follows describes a single TCR beta chain. This entry belongs to a study of control samples from healthy donors and cancer patients. Per germline, CDR1 MNHEY and CDR2 SMNVEV (reference sequence). This CDR3 spans 13 amino acids. V lost 6 bases and J 5 bases, leaving 13 bases between the germline ends. Only in-frame clones appear in the TCRdb table, and some are missing; sequencing was by immunoSEQ multiplex PCR. The table includes 90,000 to 95,000 clones, around 81% detected once. The specimen sequenced was blood. The genes are TRBV27 and TRBJ1-1; no definite D call. The TCR was taken from a man in his thirties or forties in good health. Written as DNA, the CDR3 is TGTGCCAGCAGCCAAATCGAGGGAACTGAAGCTTTCTTT. It yields the protein CASSQIEGTEAFF.